The clone carrying this TCR beta chain was observed at least ten times. Its target is not known. This specimen belongs to a study of T-cell memory formation after mild COVID-19. There are 14 residues in the CDR3. The V gene lost 0 bases and the J gene lost 7 bases, with 14 bases spanning the gap. CDR1 SGHNT and CDR2 YYREEE come from the germline V gene (reference sequence). Broader study findings: CD4+ contracting clones lay mainly in CM and EM, CD8+ ones in EMRA. Pre-infection memory harbored some responding clones, suggesting cross-reactive memory joined.

TCRdb re-analysed the 5' RACE reads in MiXCR, keeping a single row per CDR3 protein. The sample lists about 390,000 distinct CDR3 sequences; approximately 15% were seen once. V usage is TRBV5-4 and J usage is TRBJ2-7, with a tentative D call TRBD1 (6 bases). The receptor was derived from a man aged 18 to 35 who had mild COVID-19 (a few samples of this study predate the infection). Cell type and time point are not known. Sample: PBMCs or a T cell subset sorted from them (not recorded which). Here the CDR3 DNA reads TGTGCCAGCAGCTTGGAGGCAGGGGCAAGGGAGCAGTACTTC. It encodes CASSLEAGAREQYF.